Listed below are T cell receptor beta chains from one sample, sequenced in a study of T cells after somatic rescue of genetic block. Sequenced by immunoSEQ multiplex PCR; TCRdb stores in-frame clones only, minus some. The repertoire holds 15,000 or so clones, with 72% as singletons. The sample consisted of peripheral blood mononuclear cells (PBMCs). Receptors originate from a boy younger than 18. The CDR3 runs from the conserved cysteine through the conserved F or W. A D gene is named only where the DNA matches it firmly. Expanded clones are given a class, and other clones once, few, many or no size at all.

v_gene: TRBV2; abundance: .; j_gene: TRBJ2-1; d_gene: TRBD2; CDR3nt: TGTGCCAGCAGTGAATGGGCGGGAGGATACAATGAGCAGTTCTTC; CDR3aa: CASSEWAGGYNEQFF
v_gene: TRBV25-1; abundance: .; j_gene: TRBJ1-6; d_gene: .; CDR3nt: TGTGCCAGCAGTGAGGGGTCACCCCTCCACTTT; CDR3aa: CASSEGSPLHF
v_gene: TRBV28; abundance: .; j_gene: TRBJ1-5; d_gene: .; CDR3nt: TGTGCCAGCAGCCGGAGGAGCCCGGGGCAGCCCCAGCATTTT; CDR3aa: CASSRRSPGQPQHF
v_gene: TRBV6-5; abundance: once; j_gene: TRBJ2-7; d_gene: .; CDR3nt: TGTGCCAGCAGCCCTGTTGGGGGGGCGAGGAAGGAGCAGTACTTC; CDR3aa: CASSPVGGARKEQYF
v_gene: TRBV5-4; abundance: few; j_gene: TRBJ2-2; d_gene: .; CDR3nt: TGTGCCAGCAGCTTCCGGGGTCCGGGGAAAGTCGGGGAGCTGTTTTTT; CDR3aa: CASSFRGPGKVGELFF
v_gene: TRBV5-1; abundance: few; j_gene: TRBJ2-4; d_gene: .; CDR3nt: TGCGCCAGCAGCTTGGGGCTAGACAGGCCCCTAGCCAAAAACATTCAGTACTTC; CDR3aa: CASSLGLDRPLAKNIQYF
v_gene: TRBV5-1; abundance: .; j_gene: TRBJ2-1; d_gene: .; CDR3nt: TGCGCCAGCAGCTTGGGGGGATACAATGAGCAGTTCTTC; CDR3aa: CASSLGGYNEQFF
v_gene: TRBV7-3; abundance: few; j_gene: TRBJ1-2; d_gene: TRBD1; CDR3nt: TGTGCCAGCAGCTTAAGGACAGGGTCGAATAACTACACCTTC; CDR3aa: CASSLRTGSNNYTF
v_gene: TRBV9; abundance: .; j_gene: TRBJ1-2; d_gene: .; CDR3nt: TGTGCCAGCAGCCTATCTCGGGAGGGCCTACCAGCTAACTATGGCTACACCTTC; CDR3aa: CASSLSREGLPANYGYTF
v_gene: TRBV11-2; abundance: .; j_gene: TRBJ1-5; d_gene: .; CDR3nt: TGTGCCAGCAGCTTACAGAATAGCAATCAGCCCCAGCATTTT; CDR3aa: CASSLQNSNQPQHF
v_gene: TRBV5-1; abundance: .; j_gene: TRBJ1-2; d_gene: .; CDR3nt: TGCGCCAGCAGCATTTTGACAGGAAGCTACACCTTC; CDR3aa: CASSILTGSYTF
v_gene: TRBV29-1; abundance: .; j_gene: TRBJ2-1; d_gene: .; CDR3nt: TGCAGCGTCACGGTACAGACGAATGAGCAGTTCTTC; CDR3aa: CSVTVQTNEQFF
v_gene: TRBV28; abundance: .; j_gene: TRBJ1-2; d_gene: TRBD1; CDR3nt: TGTGCCAGCCGGACAGGCGGTTATGGCTACACCTTC; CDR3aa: CASRTGGYGYTF
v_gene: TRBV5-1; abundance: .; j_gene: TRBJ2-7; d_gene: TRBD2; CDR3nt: TGCGCCAGCAGCTCGGGACTAGCGGGAGGGCCGGGTACTTACTACGAGCAGTACTTC; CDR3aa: CASSSGLAGGPGTYYEQYF
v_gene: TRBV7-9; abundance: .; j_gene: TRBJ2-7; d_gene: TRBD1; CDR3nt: TGTGCCAGCAGCTTAGGAGGGGGACAGTTCTACGAGCAGTACTTC; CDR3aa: CASSLGGGQFYEQYF
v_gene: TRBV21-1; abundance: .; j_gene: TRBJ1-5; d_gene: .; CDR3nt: TGTGCCAGCAGCAAAAGACAGGGAGATTGGCCCCAGCATTTT; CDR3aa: CASSKRQGDWPQHF
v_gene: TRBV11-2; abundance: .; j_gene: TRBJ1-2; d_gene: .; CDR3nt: TGTGCCAGCAGCTTAGATCGTGGGGGGCTACAAGGCGGCTACACCTTC; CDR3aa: CASSLDRGGLQGGYTF
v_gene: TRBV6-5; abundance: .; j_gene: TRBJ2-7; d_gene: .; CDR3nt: TGTGCCAGCAGTTACTCAGGGGAGCAGTACTTC; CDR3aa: CASSYSGEQYF
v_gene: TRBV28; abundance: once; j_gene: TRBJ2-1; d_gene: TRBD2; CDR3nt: TGTGCCAGCAGTTTACCCCTAGCGGGAGTGTGGGACAATGAGCAGTTCTTC; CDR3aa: CASSLPLAGVWDNEQFF
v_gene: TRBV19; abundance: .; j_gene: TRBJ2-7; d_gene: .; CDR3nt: TGTGCCAGTAGTATTGGAGTATTCTCCTACGAGCAGTACTTC; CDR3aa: CASSIGVFSYEQYF
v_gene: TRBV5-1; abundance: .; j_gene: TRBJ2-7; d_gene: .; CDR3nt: TGCGCCAGCAGCTTGGGGGGGACACTATCCTACGAGCAGTACTTC; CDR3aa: CASSLGGTLSYEQYF
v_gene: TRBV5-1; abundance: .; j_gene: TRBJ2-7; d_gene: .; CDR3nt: TGCGCCAGCAGCTTGGTCCCGGAGGGTAACTACGAGCAGTACTTC; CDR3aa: CASSLVPEGNYEQYF
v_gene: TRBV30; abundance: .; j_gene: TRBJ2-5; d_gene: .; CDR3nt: TGTGCCTGGAGTGGTACGCGGGAGACCCAGTACTTC; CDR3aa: CAWSGTRETQYF
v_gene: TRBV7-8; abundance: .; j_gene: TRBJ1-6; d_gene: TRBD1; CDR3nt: TGTGCCAGCAGCTTAGACGACAGGGCAAATTCACCCCTCCACTTT; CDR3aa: CASSLDDRANSPLHF
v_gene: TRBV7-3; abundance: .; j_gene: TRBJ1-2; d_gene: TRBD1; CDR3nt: TGTGCCAGCAGCTCCGGACAGGACTATGGCTACACCTTC; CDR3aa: CASSSGQDYGYTF
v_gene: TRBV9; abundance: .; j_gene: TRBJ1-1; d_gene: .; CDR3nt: TGTGCCAGCAGCGCAACAGGGTTGAGGAACACTGAAGCTTTCTTT; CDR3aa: CASSATGLRNTEAFF
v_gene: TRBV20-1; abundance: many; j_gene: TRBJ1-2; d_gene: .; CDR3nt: TGCAGTGCCGGCAGGTTTGGGGGCTACACCTTC; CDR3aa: CSAGRFGGYTF
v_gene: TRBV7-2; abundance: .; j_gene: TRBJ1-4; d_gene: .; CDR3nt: TGTGCCAGCAGCTTCCCCCCCCGAGGGCCTTCTAATGAAAAACTGTTTTTT; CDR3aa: CASSFPPRGPSNEKLFF
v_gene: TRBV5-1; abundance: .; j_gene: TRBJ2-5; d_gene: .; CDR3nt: TGCGCCAGCAGCTTGATCCGAGAGACCCAGTACTTC; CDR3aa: CASSLIRETQYF
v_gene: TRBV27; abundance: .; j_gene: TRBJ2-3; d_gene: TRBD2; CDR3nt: TGTGCCAGCAGTGTGACTAGCGGGGGCATCACAGATACGCAGTATTTT; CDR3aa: CASSVTSGGITDTQYF
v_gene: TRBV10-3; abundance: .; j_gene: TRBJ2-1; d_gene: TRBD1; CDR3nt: TGTGCCATCAGCGCGGGACAGGGTTCGGATGAGCAGTTCTTC; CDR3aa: CAISAGQGSDEQFF
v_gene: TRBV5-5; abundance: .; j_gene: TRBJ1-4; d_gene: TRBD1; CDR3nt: TGTGCCAGCAGCTGGAGGGGACAGTCTACTAATGAAAAACTGTTTTTT; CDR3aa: CASSWRGQSTNEKLFF
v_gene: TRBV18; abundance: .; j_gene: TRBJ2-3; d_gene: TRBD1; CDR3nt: TGTGCCAGCTCACCGAGGACAGGGACCACCACAGATACGCAGTATTTT; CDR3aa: CASSPRTGTTTDTQYF
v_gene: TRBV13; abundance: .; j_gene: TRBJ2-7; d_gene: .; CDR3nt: TGTGCCAGCAGCTTAGATGGGGGCCACGAGCAGTACTTC; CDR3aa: CASSLDGGHEQYF
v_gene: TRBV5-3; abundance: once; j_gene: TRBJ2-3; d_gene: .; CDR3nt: TGTGCCAGAAGCTTGGACAGGGTTGCGGCAGATACGCAGTATTTT; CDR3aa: CARSLDRVAADTQYF
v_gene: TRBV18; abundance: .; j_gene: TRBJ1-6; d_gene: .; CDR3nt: TGTGCCAGCTCACCACGTGCAGGGAATTCACCCCTCCACTTT; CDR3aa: CASSPRAGNSPLHF
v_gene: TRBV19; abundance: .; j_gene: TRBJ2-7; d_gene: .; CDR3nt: TGTGCCAGTAGTTCGGACAGCTCCTACGAGCAGTACTTC; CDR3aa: CASSSDSSYEQYF
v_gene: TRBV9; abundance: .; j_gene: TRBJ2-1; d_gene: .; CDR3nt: TGTGCCAGCAGCGTTGGCGGGGCAGGACGCGATGAGCAGTTCTTC; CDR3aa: CASSVGGAGRDEQFF
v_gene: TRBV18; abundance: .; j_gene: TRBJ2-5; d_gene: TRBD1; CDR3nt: TGTGCCAGCTCACCACAGGGGGCTGAGACCCAGTACTTC; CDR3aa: CASSPQGAETQYF
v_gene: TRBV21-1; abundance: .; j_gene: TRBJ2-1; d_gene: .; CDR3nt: TGTGCCAGCACCAGGGGGCGCCCACAGTTCTTC; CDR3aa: CASTRGRPQFF
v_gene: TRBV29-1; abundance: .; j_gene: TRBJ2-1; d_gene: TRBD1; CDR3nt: TGCAGCGCAGGACAGGCCTACAATGAGCAGTTCTTC; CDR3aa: CSAGQAYNEQFF
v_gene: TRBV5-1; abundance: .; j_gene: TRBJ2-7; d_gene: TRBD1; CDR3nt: TGCGCCAGCAGCTACATGTCACAGGGGTATTCCTACGAGCAGTACTTC; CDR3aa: CASSYMSQGYSYEQYF
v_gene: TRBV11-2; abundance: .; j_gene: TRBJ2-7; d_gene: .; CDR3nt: TGTGCCAGCAGCTTAGGGGCCAGCGTCTCCTACGAGCAGTACTTC; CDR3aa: CASSLGASVSYEQYF
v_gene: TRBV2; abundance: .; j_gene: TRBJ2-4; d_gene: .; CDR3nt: TGTGCCAGCAGTGAAAATTGGGCCAAAAACATTCAGTACTTC; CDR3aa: CASSENWAKNIQYF
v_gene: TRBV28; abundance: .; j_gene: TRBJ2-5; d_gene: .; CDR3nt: TGTGCCAGCCCCCAGAGGGGGGGGCCCGAAGAGACCCAGTACTTC; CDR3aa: CASPQRGGPEETQYF
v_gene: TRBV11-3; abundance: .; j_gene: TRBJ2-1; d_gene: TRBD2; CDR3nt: TGTGCCAGCAGTCATGGAAGGAGCGGGAACTACAATGAGCAGTTCTTC; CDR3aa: CASSHGRSGNYNEQFF
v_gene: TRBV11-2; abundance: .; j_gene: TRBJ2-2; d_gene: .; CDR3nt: TGTGCCAGCTCTAGGCCAGGGACGAACACCGGGGAGCTGTTTTTT; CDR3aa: CASSRPGTNTGELFF
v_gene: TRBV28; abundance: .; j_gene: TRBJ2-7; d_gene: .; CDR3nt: TGTGCCAGCAGTTTACACAGGTGGGAGCAGTACTTC; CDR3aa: CASSLHRWEQYF
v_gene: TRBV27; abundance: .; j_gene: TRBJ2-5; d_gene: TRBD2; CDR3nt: TGTGCCAGCAGTTTCGGCGGGACTAGCGGGTTTTTAAAGACCCAGTACTTC; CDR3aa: CASSFGGTSGFLKTQYF
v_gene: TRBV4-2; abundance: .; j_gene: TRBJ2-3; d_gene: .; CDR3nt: TGTGCCAGCAGCCAAGAGGACAGAGGAAGGTCGGATACGCAGTATTTT; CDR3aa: CASSQEDRGRSDTQYF
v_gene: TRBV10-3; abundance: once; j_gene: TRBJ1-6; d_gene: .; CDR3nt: TGTGCCATCAGTGAAAGGGAAATCACCTATAATTCACCCCTCCACTTT; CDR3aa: CAISEREITYNSPLHF
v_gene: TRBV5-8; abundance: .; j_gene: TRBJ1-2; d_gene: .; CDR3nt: TGTGCCAGCAGCTTGGAGAGGGCACAGGGCCTCTATGGCTACACCTTC; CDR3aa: CASSLERAQGLYGYTF